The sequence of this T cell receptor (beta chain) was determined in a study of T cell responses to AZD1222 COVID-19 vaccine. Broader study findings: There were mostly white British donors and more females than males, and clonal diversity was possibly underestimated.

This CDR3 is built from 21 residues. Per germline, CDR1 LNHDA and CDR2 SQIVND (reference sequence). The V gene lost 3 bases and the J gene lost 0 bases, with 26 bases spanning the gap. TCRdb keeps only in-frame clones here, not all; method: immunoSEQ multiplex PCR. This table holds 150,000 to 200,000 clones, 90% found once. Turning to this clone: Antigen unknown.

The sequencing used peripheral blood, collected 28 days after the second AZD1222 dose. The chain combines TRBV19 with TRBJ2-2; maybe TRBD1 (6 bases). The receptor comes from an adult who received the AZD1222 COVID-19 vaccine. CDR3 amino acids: CASSMSPPGHTPPTNTGELFF. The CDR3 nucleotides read TGTGCCAGTAGTATGTCTCCCCCGGGACATACCCCTCCGACGAACACCGGGGAGCTGTTTTTT.